This T cell receptor beta chain derives from a study of T cell changes during pregnancy in multiple sclerosis. The protocol was immunoSEQ multiplex PCR, while the TCRdb copy is restricted to in-frame clones and leaves out a portion. The table shows about 58,000 clones, with roughly nine tenths occurring only once. The V and J ends lost 4 bases and 1 base respectively, with 13 bases between them. CDR1 and CDR2 (germline): MDHEN, SYDVKM. CDR3 length: 15 amino acids. This sample comprised CD4+ T cells from peripheral blood mononuclear cells, obtained after pregnancy. The clonotype was recovered from a female donor in good health, enrolled as a control in a pregnancy study. The V call is TRBV28, the J call TRBJ2-5; possible D gene TRBD1, 7 bases. As DNA, the CDR3 is TGTGCCAGCAGTTCTACAGGGGAGGCCCAAGAGACCCAGTACTTC. It encodes CASSSTGEAQETQYF.